This entry lists 10 T cell receptor beta chains sequenced from one sample in a study of shared clonotypes between healthy human individuals (dated by TCRdb to 2018 to 2020). The library was prepared using the immunoSEQ multiplex PCR assay. TCRdb took this table from immuneACCESS and kept in-frame rearrangements with V and J called. Such tables lack part of the clones; where checked against another copy, unresolved V genes explain under half of the gap, and the rest is unexplained. Recorded for this sample are some 2,100,000 clones; about 94% of them occurred a single time. The ten most abundant clones make up approximately 0.13% of the sample. The source material was naive CD4+ T cells sorted from blood. This specimen's cell subset or site label, interpreted: CD45RA+ positively selected. These receptors were taken from a man younger than 35 in good health.

The chain carries TRBV5-1 and TRBJ2-5; unclear D gene. V was cut by 2 bases and J by 5 bases, with 10 bases left in between. The CDR3 has 13 amino acids. Germline V CDR1 and CDR2: SGHRS, YFSETQ. CDR3 sequence reads: CASSFKADETQYF. The CDR3 coding sequence is TGCGCCAGCAGCTTCAAGGCGGACGAGACCCAGTACTTC.

J is TRBJ2-7 and V is TRBV25-1; TRBD1 is a possible D gene (5 bases). V was clipped by 6 bases and J by 2 bases, with 14 bases between them. This CDR3 has 14 amino acids. Germline V gives CDR1 MGHDK, CDR2 SYGVNS. CDR3 sequence: CASSPSQGPYEQYF. The CDR3 DNA follows: TGTGCCAGCAGCCCAAGCCAGGGTCCCTACGAGCAGTACTTC.

The V and J genes are TRBV18 and TRBJ2-2; unclear D gene. The germline gives CDR1 KGHSH, CDR2 LQKENI. The CDR3 sequence is 13 residues long. Trimming removed 1 base at V and 7 bases at J, with 7 bases between. The CDR3 sequence: CASSPQEGGELFF. The CDR3 DNA sequence: TGTGCCAGCTCACCACAAGAAGGCGGGGAGCTGTTTTTT. Full variable domain (remainder filled in from reference TRBV18 and TRBJ2-2): NAGVMQNPRHLVRRRGQEARLRCSPMKGHSHVYWYRQLPEEGLKFMVYLQKENIIDESGMPKERFSAEFPKEGPSILRIQQVVRGDSAAYFCASSPQEGGELFFGEGSRLTVL.

The gene calls are TRBV5-6 and TRBJ2-3; 7 nucleotides agree with TRBD2. The CDR3 loop spans 15 amino acids. CDR1 and CDR2 from the germline V gene are SGHDT and YYEEEE. With 3 bases clipped from V and 1 base from J, the junction kept 5 bases outside the gene matches. The CDR3 DNA reads TGTGCCAGCAGCTCCACTCTAGCGGGCACAGATACGCAGTATTTT. Translating it yields CASSSTLAGTDTQYF.

V is TRBV7-6 and J is TRBJ2-1, with TRBD2 as a possible D gene (6 bases). The ends were cut back, 5 bases at V and 8 bases at J, with 19 bases in the middle. CDR1 SGHVS and CDR2 FNYEAQ come from the germline V gene. CDR3 length: 15 amino acids. CDR3 bases: TGTGCCAGCAGCCCCGTTGGGACTGCTTACGATGAGCAGTTCTTC. It yields the protein CASSPVGTAYDEQFF.

The CDR3 here is CASSERDGGYGYTF. The CDR3 nucleotides are TGTGCCAGCAGTGAACGGGATGGAGGCTATGGCTACACCTTC. The genes are TRBV25-1 and TRBJ1-2; D is unclear. Trimming cost V 2 bases and J 4 bases, with 11 bases left between them. Germline values: CDR1 MGHDK, CDR2 SYGVNS. The CDR3 consists of 14 residues.

This clone has a single count. The CDR3: CASSLVWQGVKFSTDTQYF. The CDR3 nucleotides read TGTGCCAGCAGTTTGGTTTGGCAGGGGGTAAAGTTCAGCACAGATACGCAGTATTTT. The chain carries TRBV28 and TRBJ2-3, with 7 bases that match TRBD1. This CDR3 region has 19 residues. Germline CDR1 MDHEN, CDR2 SYDVKM. With 3 bases clipped from V and 0 bases from J, the junction kept 15 bases outside the gene matches.

The J gene is TRBJ2-2, the V gene TRBV5-5, with 7 bases identical to TRBD2. Germline lookup yields CDR1 SGHKS and CDR2 YYEKEE (reference sequence). This CDR3 spans 16 amino acids. Losses at the gene ends were 4 bases for V and 5 bases for J; bases not matched to a gene: 11. CDR3 in amino acids: CASSRSHQGGTGELFF. In DNA, the CDR3 is TGTGCCAGCAGCCGGTCGCACCAGGGAGGGACCGGGGAGCTGTTTTTT.

Remarks on this clone: The same CDR3 arises from other DNA sequences in this sample as well. This chain links TRBV6-1 with TRBJ2-7; perhaps TRBD2 as D (6 bases). Germline CDR1 MNHNS, CDR2 SASEGT. The V and J ends lost 6 bases and 1 base respectively, with 13 bases between them. The CDR3 contains 14 residues. The CDR3 reads CASSGAGGSYEQYF. The CDR3 nucleotides read TGTGCCAGCAGCGGAGCCGGGGGTTCCTACGAGCAGTACTTC.

This rearrangement joins TRBV29-1 to TRBJ2-4, with 9 bases lining up with TRBD1. Germline CDR1 reads SQVTM; CDR2 reads ANQGSEA. J gave up 0 bases and V 7 bases, and 4 bases lay outside the gene matches. CDR3 length: 14 residues. The CDR3 spells CSAGTGLAKNIQYF. The CDR3 DNA reads as TGCAGCGCCGGGACAGGGCTAGCCAAAAACATTCAGTACTTC.